This T cell receptor (beta chain) stems from a study of shared clonotypes between healthy human individuals. The method was immunoSEQ multiplex PCR; TCRdb's version includes in-frame clones alone and lacks a portion of them. The sample has 2 million to 2.5 million clones, 80% to 95% seen once; the top ten hold under 0.45%. In the CD4+ fraction, cells were divided into CD45RA+ naive and CD45RA-negative memory subsets. The germline gives CDR1 ENHRY, CDR2 SYGVKD. CDR3 length: 15 amino acids. V shed 8 bases and J shed 0 bases, with 11 bases lying between them. The sequenced sample consisted of naive CD4+ T cells from PBMCs. Stated subset: CD45RA+ positively selected. The origin of this receptor is a man aged 18 to 29 in good health. Some clones in this sample may be carry-over from other donors' samples. This chain joins TRBV10-3 and TRBJ2-6; D is undetermined. The chain's CDR3 is CAIAVGNSGANVLTF. In DNA form, the CDR3 reads TGTGCCATCGCCGTAGGAAACTCTGGGGCCAACGTCCTGACTTTC.